The 18 T cell receptor beta chains below all came from one sample that was sequenced in a study of T-cell memory formation after mild COVID-19. In TCRdb, the 5' RACE reads were re-called with MiXCR into one record per CDR3 protein. The sample lists some 190,000 distinct CDR3 sequences; 16% were seen once. Input material: PBMCs or a T cell subset sorted from them (not recorded which). Every receptor here comes from an adult woman who had mild COVID-19 (a few samples of this study predate the infection). Cell type and time point are not known.

This clonotype was recorded a few times. The chain carries TRBV29-1 and TRBJ2-1; D unresolved. The CDR3 contains 13 residues. V lost 7 bases, J lost 9 bases, and 19 bases lay in between. The germline V gene encodes CDR1 SQVTM and CDR2 ANQGSEA. The CDR3 DNA is TGCAGCGGTGGGGTTGGAACCCGAGGTGAGCAGTTCTTC. Residues: CSGGVGTRGEQFF.

This clonotype was detected only a few times. V and J are TRBV7-2 and TRBJ1-5; D is undetermined. This CDR3 spans 14 amino acids. The V end lost 2 bases, the J end lost 6 bases, and 11 bases lay between the germline ends. Germline lookup yields CDR1 SGHTA and CDR2 FQGNSA. The CDR3 region has the DNA TGTGCCAGCAGCTTAAGTATAGGCGGTCAGCCCCAGCATTTT. Translated, it gives CASSLSIGGQPQHF.

The rearrangement uses TRBV21-1 and TRBJ1-1; the D segment call TRBD1 is taken from the table without a DNA check. TRBV21-1 is listed as a pseudogene. This CDR3 comprises 17 residues. The CDR3 sequence: CASSKGGFQGCVTEAFF. The CDR3 DNA follows: TGTGCCAGCAGCAAAGGGGGGTTCCAGGGCTGTGTCACTGAAGCTTTCTTT.

This clonotype was picked up a small number of times. The chain joins TRBV7-2 to TRBJ2-2; no definite D call. Trimming removed 5 bases at V and 5 bases at J, with 15 bases between. The CDR3 spans 15 residues. The germline CDR1 and CDR2 sequences are SGHTA and FQGNSA. Here the CDR3 reads CASSPHPGQTGELFF. The CDR3 nucleotides read TGTGCCAGCAGCCCCCACCCGGGTCAAACCGGGGAGCTGTTTTTT.

Here the CDR3 DNA reads TGTGCCAGCAGCCTCGACCTCCTGACTAGCGGGAGGGATTACAATGAGCAGTTCTTC. Amino acid sequence: CASSLDLLTSGRDYNEQFF. The rearrangement links TRBV7-2 to TRBJ2-1; 14 positions agree with TRBD2. This CDR3 comprises 19 residues. V lost 5 bases and J lost 4; bases outside the gene matches: 13. Germline V gives CDR1 SGHTA, CDR2 FQGNSA.

The chain recombines TRBV24-1 with TRBJ2-6; 12 bases fit TRBD1. CDR3 size: 17 residues. The germline gives CDR1 KGHDR, CDR2 SFDVKD. Trimming cost V 9 bases and J 3 bases; bases outside gene matches: 8. This chain's CDR3 is CATGGDRGQVGANVLTF. The CDR3 region has the DNA TGTGCCACCGGGGGGGACAGGGGGCAAGTTGGGGCCAACGTCCTGACTTTC.

V usage is TRBV29-1 and J usage is TRBJ1-1; no clear D gene. CDR3 size: 14 residues. Germline CDR1 is SQVTM and CDR2 is ANQGSEA. V gave up 4 bases and J gave up 1 base, with 13 bases separating them. The CDR3 is CSVGTGRGNTEAFF. The CDR3 DNA follows: TGCAGCGTTGGAACGGGCAGAGGGAACACTGAAGCTTTCTTT.

This clonotype was detected only a few times. This chain connects TRBV3-1 to TRBJ2-5, with D maybe TRBD2 (6 bases). The CDR3 spans 14 residues. V shed 2 bases and J shed 3 bases, with 10 bases lying between them. Germline V gene lookup returns CDR1 LGHDT and CDR2 YNNKEL (reference sequence). The CDR3, as DNA: TGTGCCAGCAGCCAACCTCCGGGGGAAGAGACCCAGTACTTC. This codes for CASSQPPGEETQYF.

V usage is TRBV7-9 and J usage is TRBJ1-2, with D uncertain. Germline V lookup: CDR1 SEHNR, CDR2 FQNEAQ (reference sequence). V lost 6 bases to trimming and J lost 8 bases, with 22 bases between them. This CDR3 spans 15 amino acids. Here the CDR3 reads CASRGSARGVWGYTF. CDR3 nucleotide sequence: TGTGCCAGCAGGGGGTCGGCCCGGGGAGTTTGGGGCTACACCTTC.

This clonotype was counted ten times or more. The chain carries TRBV5-1 and TRBJ2-5, with D possibly being TRBD2 (6 bases). Deletions cut 1 base from V and 2 bases from J, with 15 bases between. CDR1 SGHRS and CDR2 YFSETQ come from the germline V gene. The CDR3 covers 16 residues. The CDR3 protein is CASSLNKAGSQETQYF. In DNA, the CDR3 is TGCGCCAGCAGCTTGAATAAGGCGGGATCTCAAGAGACCCAGTACTTC.

This clonotype was observed once. This chain uses TRBV4-2 with TRBJ2-1, with 10 bases aligning to TRBD2. Germline V gene lookup returns CDR1 LGHNA and CDR2 YNFKEQ. The CDR3 consists of 16 residues. The J segment lost 8 bases and the V segment lost 4 bases, leaving 11 bases of the junction unmatched. In DNA form, the CDR3 reads TGTGCCAGCAGCCCGACCCGGAGCGGGAGGGAGGATGAGCAGTTCTTC. It is translated as CASSPTRSGREDEQFF.

The chain uses TRBV7-9 and TRBJ1-1; no definite D call. V was shortened by 8 bases and J by 5 bases, with 18 bases between the two germline ends. CDR1 is SEHNR and CDR2 is FQNEAQ in the germline V gene (reference sequence). The CDR3 consists of 14 residues. The CDR3 region has the DNA TGTGCCAGCGGCGTTAGGGAGCGTGAAACTGAAGCTTTCTTT. Translation: CASGVRERETEAFF.

A few counts support this clonotype. V gene TRBV4-2 combines with J gene TRBJ1-2; D uncertain. Germline V CDR1 and CDR2: LGHNA, YNFKEQ. The CDR3 loop spans 13 amino acids. Trimming removed 0 bases at V and 4 bases at J, with 6 bases between. The CDR3 region is CASSQDGSYGYTF. The CDR3 nucleotides read TGTGCCAGCAGCCAAGATGGCAGCTATGGCTACACCTTC.

In this sample, this clonotype turned up many times. DNA of the CDR3: TGTGCCAGCAGTCAGTTCTCCGGGACTAGCGGGACTAGATACAATGAGCAGTTCTTC. It translates to CASSQFSGTSGTRYNEQFF. The chain is built from TRBV7-2 and TRBJ2-1; 13 bases are shared with TRBD2. CDR1 is SGHTA, CDR2 FQGNSA, per germline. Unmatched junction bases numbered 15, after V lost 6 bases and J lost 4 bases. This CDR3 has 19 amino acids.

The J gene is TRBJ1-2, the V gene TRBV4-3; perhaps TRBD1 as D (5 bases). V was trimmed by 1 base and J by 4 bases, leaving 10 bases between them. The CDR3 has 14 amino acids. Germline assignment: CDR1 LGHNA and CDR2 YSLEER. In DNA, the CDR3 is TGCGCCAGCAGCCAAGGGCAGGGCGGCTATGGCTACACCTTC. Its translation: CASSQGQGGYGYTF.

The chain couples TRBV14 to TRBJ2-1, with 10 bases matching TRBD2. The V and J ends lost 0 bases and 7 bases, in that order; junction bases with no gene match: 15. There are 19 residues in the CDR3. CDR1 SGHDN and CDR2 FVKESK come from the germline V gene. The CDR3 DNA follows: TGTGCCAGCAGCCAAGATCGGCTAGCGGGGGAGGTTAGGAAAAATGAGCAGTTCTTC. Translated: CASSQDRLAGEVRKNEQFF.

By share, this clonotype ranks as medium-sized (0.01 to 0.1%). Compared with germline, one end of the junction differs, possibly owing to a read error. The chain uses TRBV5-1 and TRBJ2-5; no reliable D call. The CDR3 is 11 amino acids. Germline CDR1 and CDR2: SGHRS and YFSETQ. The CDR3 DNA follows: TGTGCCAGCAGCTTGGAAGAGACCCAGTACTTC. As protein: CASSLEETQYF.

This clonotype came up a few times. The chain joins TRBV25-1 to TRBJ1-1; D remains ambiguous. CDR1 MGHDK and CDR2 SYGVNS come from the germline V gene. V lost 3 bases, J lost 0 bases, and 17 bases lay in between. The CDR3 extends over 17 amino acids. The CDR3, as DNA: TGTGCCAGCAGTGAGAAAGGGCAGTTTACAATGAACACTGAAGCTTTCTTT. Encoded protein: CASSEKGQFTMNTEAFF.